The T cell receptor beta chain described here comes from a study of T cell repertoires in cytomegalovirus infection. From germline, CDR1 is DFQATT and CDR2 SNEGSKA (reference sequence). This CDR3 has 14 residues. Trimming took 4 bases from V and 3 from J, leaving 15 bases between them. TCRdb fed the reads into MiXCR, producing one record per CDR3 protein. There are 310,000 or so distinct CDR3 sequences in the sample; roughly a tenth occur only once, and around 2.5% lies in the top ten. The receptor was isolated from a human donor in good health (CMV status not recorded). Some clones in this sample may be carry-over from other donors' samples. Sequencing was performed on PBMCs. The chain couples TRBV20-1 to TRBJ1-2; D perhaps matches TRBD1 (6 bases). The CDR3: CSAKTQGRDYGYTF. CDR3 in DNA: TGCAGTGCTAAAACCCAGGGGAGGGACTATGGCTACACCTTC.